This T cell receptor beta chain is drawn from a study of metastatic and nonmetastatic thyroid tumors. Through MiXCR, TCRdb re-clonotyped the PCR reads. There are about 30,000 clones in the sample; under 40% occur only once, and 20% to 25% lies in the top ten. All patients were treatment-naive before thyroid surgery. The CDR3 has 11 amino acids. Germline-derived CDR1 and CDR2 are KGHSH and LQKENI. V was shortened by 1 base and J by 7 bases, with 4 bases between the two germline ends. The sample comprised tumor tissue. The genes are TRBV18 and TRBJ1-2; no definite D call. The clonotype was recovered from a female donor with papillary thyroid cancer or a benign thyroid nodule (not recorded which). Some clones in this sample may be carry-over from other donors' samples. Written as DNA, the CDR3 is TGTGCCAGCTCACCACGGGTTGGCTACACCTTC. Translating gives CASSPRVGYTF.